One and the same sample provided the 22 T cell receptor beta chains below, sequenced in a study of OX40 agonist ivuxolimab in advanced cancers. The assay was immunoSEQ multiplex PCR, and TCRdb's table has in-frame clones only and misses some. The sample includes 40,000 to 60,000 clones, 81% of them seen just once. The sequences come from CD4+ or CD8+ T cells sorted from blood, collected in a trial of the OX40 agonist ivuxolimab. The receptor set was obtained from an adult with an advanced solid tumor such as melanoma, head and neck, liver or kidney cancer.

The CDR3 loop is CASSNSYTYEQYF. The CDR3 DNA reads TGTGCCAGTAGTAACAGCTACACCTACGAGCAGTACTTC. The chain is built from TRBV19 and TRBJ2-7; no firm D call. The CDR3 consists of 13 residues. The germline V and J ends were trimmed by 4 bases and 2 bases, with 9 bases remaining between them. The germline V gene encodes CDR1 LNHDA and CDR2 SQIVND (reference sequence).

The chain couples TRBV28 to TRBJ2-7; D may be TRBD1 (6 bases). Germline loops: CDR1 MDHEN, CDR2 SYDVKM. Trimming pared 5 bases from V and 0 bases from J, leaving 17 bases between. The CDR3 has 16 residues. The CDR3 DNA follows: TGTGCCAGCAGTACAATCCGGACAGTGGTCTCCTACGAGCAGTACTTC. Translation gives CASSTIRTVVSYEQYF. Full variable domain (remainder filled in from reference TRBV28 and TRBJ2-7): DVKVTQSSRYLVKRTGEKVFLECVQDMDHENMFWYRQDPGLGLRLIYFSYDVKMKEKGDIPEGYSVSREKKERFSLILESASTNQTSMYLCASSTIRTVVSYEQYFGPGTRLTVT.

CDR3 amino acids: CASSSQSTWQDSYEQYV. In nucleotides, the CDR3 is TGCGCCAGCAGCAGTCAATCGACTTGGCAGGACTCCTACGAGCAGTACGTC. The V and J genes are TRBV23-1 and TRBJ2-7; D is unresolved. TRBV23-1 falls under the ORF class, with uncertain function. This CDR3 comprises 17 residues. With 6 bases removed from V and 0 bases from J, the gap between germline ends came to 21 bases.

CDR3 coding DNA: TGTGCCAGCAACCCCCAGGGGGCTGGGGCCAACGTCCTGACTTTC. Translated: CASNPQGAGANVLTF. J is TRBJ2-6 and V is TRBV28; 7 positions agree with TRBD1. The CDR3 has 15 amino acids. CDR1 and CDR2 (germline): MDHEN, SYDVKM. V lost 7 bases and J lost 2; bases outside the gene matches: 5. Together with reference TRBV28 and TRBJ2-6, the CDR3 gives the full variable domain: DVKVTQSSRYLVKRTGEKVFLECVQDMDHENMFWYRQDPGLGLRLIYFSYDVKMKEKGDIPEGYSVSREKKERFSLILESASTNQTSMYLCASNPQGAGANVLTFGAGSRLTVL.

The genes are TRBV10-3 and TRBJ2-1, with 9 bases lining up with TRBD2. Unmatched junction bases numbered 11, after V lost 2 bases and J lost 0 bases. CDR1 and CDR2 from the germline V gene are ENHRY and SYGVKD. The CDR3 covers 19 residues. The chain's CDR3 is CAISEGLAPKTSSYNEQFF. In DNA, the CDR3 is TGTGCCATCAGTGAGGGACTAGCGCCAAAGACGAGCTCCTACAATGAGCAGTTCTTC.

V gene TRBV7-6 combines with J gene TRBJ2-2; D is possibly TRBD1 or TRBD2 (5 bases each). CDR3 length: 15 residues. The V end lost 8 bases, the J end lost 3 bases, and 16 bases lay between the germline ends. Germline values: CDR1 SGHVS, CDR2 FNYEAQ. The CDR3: CASLRSWDDTGELFF. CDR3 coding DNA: TGTGCCAGCCTTCGGAGCTGGGACGACACCGGGGAGCTGTTTTTT.

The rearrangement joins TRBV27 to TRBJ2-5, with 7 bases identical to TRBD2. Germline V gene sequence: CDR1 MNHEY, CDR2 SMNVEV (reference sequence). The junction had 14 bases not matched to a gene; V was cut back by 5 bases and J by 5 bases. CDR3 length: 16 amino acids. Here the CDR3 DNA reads TGTGCCAGCAGTCCCGTTACTAGCGTCCTCCGGGAGACCCAGTACTTC. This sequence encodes CASSPVTSVLRETQYF.

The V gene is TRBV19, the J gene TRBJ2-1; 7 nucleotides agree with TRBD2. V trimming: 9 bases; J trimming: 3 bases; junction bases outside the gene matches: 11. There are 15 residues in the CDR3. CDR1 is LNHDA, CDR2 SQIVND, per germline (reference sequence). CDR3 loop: CASRRAGEGYNEQFF. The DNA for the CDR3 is TGTGCCAGCAGGAGGGCGGGGGAGGGCTACAATGAGCAGTTCTTC.

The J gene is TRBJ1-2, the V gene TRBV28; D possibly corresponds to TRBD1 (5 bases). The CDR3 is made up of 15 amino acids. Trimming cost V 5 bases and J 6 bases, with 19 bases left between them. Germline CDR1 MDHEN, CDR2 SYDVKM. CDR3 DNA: TGTGCCAGCAGTCAACCCGGGGGAGGGGTTGATGGCTACACCTTC. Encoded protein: CASSQPGGGVDGYTF.

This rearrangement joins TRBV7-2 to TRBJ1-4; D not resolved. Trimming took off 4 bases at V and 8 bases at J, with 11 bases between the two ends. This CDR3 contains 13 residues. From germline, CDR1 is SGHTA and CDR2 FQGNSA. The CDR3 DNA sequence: TGTGCCAGCAGCTCCCTTTTGCCCGAAAAACTGTTTTTT. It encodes CASSSLLPEKLFF.

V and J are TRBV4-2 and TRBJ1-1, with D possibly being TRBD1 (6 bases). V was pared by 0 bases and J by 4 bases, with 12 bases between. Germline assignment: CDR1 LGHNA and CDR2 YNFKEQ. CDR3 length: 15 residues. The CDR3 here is CASSQDRTVGTEAFF. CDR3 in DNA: TGTGCCAGCAGCCAAGATAGGACAGTAGGCACTGAAGCTTTCTTT.

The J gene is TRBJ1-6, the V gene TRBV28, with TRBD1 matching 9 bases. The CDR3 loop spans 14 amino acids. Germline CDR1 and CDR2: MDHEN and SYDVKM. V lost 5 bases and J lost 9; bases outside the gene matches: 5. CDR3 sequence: CASSPTGGFSPLHF. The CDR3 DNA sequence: TGTGCCAGCAGTCCGACAGGGGGGTTTTCACCCCTCCACTTT.

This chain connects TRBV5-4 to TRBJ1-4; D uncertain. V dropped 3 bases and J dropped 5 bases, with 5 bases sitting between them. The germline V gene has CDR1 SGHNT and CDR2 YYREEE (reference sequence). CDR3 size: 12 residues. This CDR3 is CASSYGNEKLFF. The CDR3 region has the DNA TGTGCCAGCAGCTATGGGAATGAAAAACTGTTTTTT.

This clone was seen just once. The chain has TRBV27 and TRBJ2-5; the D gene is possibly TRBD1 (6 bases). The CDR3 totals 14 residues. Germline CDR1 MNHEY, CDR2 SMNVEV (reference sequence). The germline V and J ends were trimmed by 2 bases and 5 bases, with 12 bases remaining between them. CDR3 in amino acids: CASSLKTGYETQYF. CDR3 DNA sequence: TGTGCCAGCAGTTTAAAAACAGGGTACGAGACCCAGTACTTC.

The CDR3 DNA is TGTGCCAGCAGTGAAGCGCCCGGGGCAGGATTGAACACTGAAGCTTTCTTT. This gives the protein CASSEAPGAGLNTEAFF. The chain carries TRBV2 and TRBJ1-1, with a weak D call TRBD1 (5 bases). Germline CDR1 is SNHLY and CDR2 is FYNNEI. V was trimmed by 0 bases and J by 0 bases, leaving 14 bases between them. The CDR3 extends over 17 amino acids.

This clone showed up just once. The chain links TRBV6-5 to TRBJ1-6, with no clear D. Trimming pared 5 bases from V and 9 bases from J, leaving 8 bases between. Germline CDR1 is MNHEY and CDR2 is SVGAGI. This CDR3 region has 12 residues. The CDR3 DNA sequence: TGTGCCAGCAGTCCGCAGAGTTCACCCCTCCACTTT. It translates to CASSPQSSPLHF.

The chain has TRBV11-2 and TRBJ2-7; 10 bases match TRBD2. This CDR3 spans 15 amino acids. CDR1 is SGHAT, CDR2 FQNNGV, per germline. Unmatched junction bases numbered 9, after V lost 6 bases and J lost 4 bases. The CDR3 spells CASSYSSGREYEQYF. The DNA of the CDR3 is TGTGCCAGCAGTTATTCTAGCGGGAGAGAATACGAGCAGTACTTC.

In DNA, the CDR3 is TGTGCCAGCAGCTTGCTGAACACTGAAGCTTTCTTT. This translates into CASSLLNTEAFF. The rearrangement uses TRBV5-4 and TRBJ1-1, with D unclear. V was clipped by 1 base and J by 0 bases, with 1 base between them. The V gene's germline CDR1 is SGHNT and CDR2 YYREEE (reference sequence). CDR3 length equals 12 residues. The entire variable domain, with the rest obtained from reference TRBV5-4 and TRBJ1-1, is as follows: ETGVTQSPTHLIKTRGQQVTLRCSSQSGHNTVSWYQQALGQGPQFIFQYYREEENGRGNFPPRFSGLQFPNYSSELNVNALELDDSALYLCASSLLNTEAFFGQGTRLTVV.

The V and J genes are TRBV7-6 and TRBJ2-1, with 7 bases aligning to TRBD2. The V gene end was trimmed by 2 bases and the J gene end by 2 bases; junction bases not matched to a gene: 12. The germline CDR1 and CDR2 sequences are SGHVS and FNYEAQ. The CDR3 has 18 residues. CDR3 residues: CASSLLDSSGATYNEQFF. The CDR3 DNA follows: TGTGCCAGCAGCTTATTGGATTCGAGCGGGGCCACCTACAATGAGCAGTTCTTC.

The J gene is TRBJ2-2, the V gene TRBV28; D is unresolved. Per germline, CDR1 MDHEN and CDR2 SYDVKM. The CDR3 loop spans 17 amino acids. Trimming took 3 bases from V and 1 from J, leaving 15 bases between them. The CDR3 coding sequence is TGTGCCAGCAGTTTCTCCATCGAGGCCGTGAACACCGGGGAGCTGTTTTTT. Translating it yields CASSFSIEAVNTGELFF. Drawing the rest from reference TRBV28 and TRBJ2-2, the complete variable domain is DVKVTQSSRYLVKRTGEKVFLECVQDMDHENMFWYRQDPGLGLRLIYFSYDVKMKEKGDIPEGYSVSREKKERFSLILESASTNQTSMYLCASSFSIEAVNTGELFFGEGSRLTVL.

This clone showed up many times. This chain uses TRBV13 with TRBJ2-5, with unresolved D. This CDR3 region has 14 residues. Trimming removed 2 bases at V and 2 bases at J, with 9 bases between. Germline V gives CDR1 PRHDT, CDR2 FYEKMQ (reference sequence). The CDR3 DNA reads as TGTGCCAGCAGCTTACGACGCCAGCAAGAGACCCAGTACTTC. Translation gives CASSLRRQQETQYF.

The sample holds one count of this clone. The CDR3 DNA reads as TGTGCCAGCAGCTTAGCAGGGGTGCATTGGGGGGCCAACGTCCTGACTTTC. Encoded protein: CASSLAGVHWGANVLTF. V gene TRBV11-2 combines with J gene TRBJ2-6; D might be TRBD1 (6 bases). Trimming shortened V by 1 base and J by 4 bases, and 14 bases separated the two germline ends. The CDR3 spans 17 residues. The V gene's germline CDR1 is SGHAT and CDR2 FQNNGV.